This T cell receptor beta chain was sequenced for a study of cytomegalovirus exposure and HLA in healthy donors. Study at large: As released early, the data held about 85 million unique TCRs from HLA-typed donors.

Worth noting for this clone: The antigen is not known.

Study conclusions and caveats: About 87% or about 30% of the time was how often most TCR beta V segments were productive, according to an earlier analysis. In a later analysis, a genetic analysis reported fewer productive-TCR N-insertions in an Asian-associated ancestry cluster than the cohort average.

The CDR3 is 13 residues long. V shed 10 bases and J 10 bases; nucleotides not matched to a gene: 12. Germline CDR1 SNHLY, CDR2 FYNNEI. Primers: 60 Vbeta forward and 13 Jbeta reverse. Clones were read by immunoSEQ multiplex PCR, and TCRdb kept only the in-frame ones, dropping some. The sample yields approximately 150,000 clones, around 78% seen once. The chain couples TRBV2 to TRBJ2-1, with 8 bases lining up with TRBD2. This TCR came from a woman in her late teens or twenties in good health and CMV-seronegative. The sequencing sample was made of PBMCs. The CDR3 DNA reads TGTGCCACCGGACTAGCAGCGCCCTCGGAGCAGTTCTTC. Protein product: CATGLAAPSEQFF.